The 13 T cell receptor beta chains below all came from one sample that was sequenced in a study of T cell responses to AZD1222 COVID-19 vaccine. Profiled with immunoSEQ multiplex PCR; TCRdb holds only in-frame clones, not every one. The data hold approximately 150,000 clones, with 90% to 95% observed a single time. This material consisted of peripheral blood, taken on day 0 of AZD1222 vaccination. The receptors were gathered from an adult in good health.

J is TRBJ1-1 and V is TRBV6-5, with 7 bases lining up with TRBD1. V shed 6 bases, J shed 6 bases, and the junction held 7 bases outside the gene matches. CDR3 length: 13 residues. Germline V gene data show CDR1 as MNHEY and CDR2 as SVGAGI. The CDR3 DNA reads as TGTGCCAGCAGACCTACAGGGGTGTCTGAAGCTTTCTTT. It codes for CASRPTGVSEAFF.

J is TRBJ2-1 and V is TRBV5-8, with D perhaps matching TRBD2 (8 bases). Trimming stripped 3 bases from V and 3 bases from J, with 16 bases between. The CDR3 has 16 residues. In germline, CDR1 is SGHTS, CDR2 YDEGEE. CDR3 DNA sequence: TGTGCCAGCAGCTGGGCGGGAGGACAGGACTACAATGAGCAGTTCTTC. Its protein product is CASSWAGGQDYNEQFF.

The chain uses TRBV6-1 and TRBJ2-5; the D gene is possibly TRBD1 (6 bases). Germline loops: CDR1 MNHNS, CDR2 SASEGT. This CDR3 region has 16 residues. Between the trimmed V and J ends, which lost 0 bases and 1 base, there was a span of 12 bases. CDR3 amino acids: CASSEAWGLGQETQYF. As DNA, the CDR3 is TGTGCCAGCAGTGAAGCTTGGGGGCTAGGCCAAGAGACCCAGTACTTC.

The V call is TRBV5-4, the J call TRBJ2-5; weak D call: TRBD1 (5 bases). Trimming removed 0 bases from V and 4 bases from J, with 13 bases in between. Germline V lookup: CDR1 SGHNT, CDR2 YYREEE (reference sequence). The CDR3 contains 15 residues. Here the CDR3 DNA reads TGTGCCAGCAGCTTGGTTCCAGGGAATGCAGAGACCCAGTACTTC. It encodes CASSLVPGNAETQYF.

This chain links TRBV6-5 with TRBJ1-4, with D maybe TRBD1 (5 bases). Per germline, CDR1 MNHEY and CDR2 SVGAGI. The CDR3 consists of 14 residues. Between the trimmed V and J ends, which lost 4 bases and 3 bases, there was a span of 9 bases. CDR3 protein: CASSSGRANEKLFF. The CDR3 coding sequence is TGTGCCAGCAGTTCGGGCAGGGCTAATGAAAAACTGTTTTTT.

The CDR3 reads CASSRDRVQPQHF. The DNA of the CDR3 is TGTGCCAGCAGTCGGGACAGGGTTCAGCCCCAGCATTTT. V usage is TRBV28 and J usage is TRBJ1-5; 9 positions agree with TRBD1. Germline trimming cut 5 bases from V and 6 bases from J; bases unmatched to any gene: 2. Per germline, CDR1 MDHEN and CDR2 SYDVKM. This CDR3 is built from 13 residues.

The count of this clone is one. CDR3 residues: CASNSGIIKEQFF. As DNA, the CDR3 is TGTGCCAGCAATAGCGGGATAATCAAGGAGCAGTTCTTC. The chain uses TRBV6-5 and TRBJ2-1, with TRBD2 identical over 8 bases. J was trimmed by 10 bases and V by 7 bases; bases with no gene match: 9. The CDR3 has 13 residues. Germline-derived CDR1 and CDR2 are MNHEY and SVGAGI.

The chain is built from TRBV11-2 and TRBJ2-1; perhaps TRBD2 as D (5 bases). V lost 3 bases and J 1 base, leaving 7 bases between the germline ends. Germline V gene sequence: CDR1 SGHAT, CDR2 FQNNGV. The CDR3 is made up of 14 amino acids. The CDR3 here is CASSLTGSYNEQFF. The CDR3 DNA sequence: TGTGCCAGCAGCTTGACGGGGTCCTACAATGAGCAGTTCTTC.

With regard to this clone: One junction end does not reproduce the germline sequence, and a read error may be involved. The chain joins TRBV7-9 to TRBJ2-1; D is perhaps TRBD2 (6 bases). Germline assignment: CDR1 SEHNR and CDR2 FQNEAQ (reference sequence). The length of the CDR3 is 16 residues. In nucleotides, the CDR3 is TGTGCCAGCAGCCCCCCCGGGAGCCACTCCAACAATGAGCAGTTCTTC. It is translated as CASSPPGSHSNNEQFF.

V is TRBV5-4 and J is TRBJ1-1; 7 positions match TRBD1. Trimming at V came to 4 bases and at J to 4 bases, leaving 10 bases not matched to a gene. The length of the CDR3 is 15 residues. Germline lookup yields CDR1 SGHNT and CDR2 YYREEE (reference sequence). CDR3 in amino acids: CASSPAGQRSTEAFF. The CDR3 DNA is TGTGCCAGCAGCCCCGCGGGACAGCGGAGCACTGAAGCTTTCTTT. The full variable domain, completed using reference TRBV5-4 and TRBJ1-1, is ETGVTQSPTHLIKTRGQQVTLRCSSQSGHNTVSWYQQALGQGPQFIFQYYREEENGRGNFPPRFSGLQFPNYSSELNVNALELDDSALYLCASSPAGQRSTEAFFGQGTRLTVV.

The rearrangement joins TRBV6-6 to TRBJ2-3, with 9 nucleotides matching TRBD2. The CDR3 totals 16 residues. The junction had 8 bases not matched to a gene; V was cut back by 6 bases and J by 1 base. The germline CDR1 and CDR2 sequences are MNHNY and SVGAGI (reference sequence). CDR3 DNA sequence: TGTGCCAGCAGCCCCGCGGCGGGGGGGGGCACAGATACGCAGTATTTT. Amino acids: CASSPAAGGGTDTQYF.

The V gene is TRBV9, the J gene TRBJ2-1, with a possible D match to TRBD1 (5 bases). The CDR3 totals 15 residues. Germline values: CDR1 SGDLS, CDR2 YYNGEE. V shed 2 bases and J shed 0 bases, with 9 bases lying between them. The DNA for the CDR3 is TGTGCCAGCAGCGTGCGACAGACCTCCTACAATGAGCAGTTCTTC. It translates to CASSVRQTSYNEQFF.

J is TRBJ1-1 and V is TRBV12-3 or TRBV12-4; D gene unclear. CDR3 length equals 12 residues. V gave up 6 bases and J gave up 9 bases, with 14 bases separating them. The CDR3 region is CASRPRAHQAFF. CDR3 bases: TGTGCCAGCAGACCTAGGGCGCACCAAGCTTTCTTT.